Included here is one T cell receptor beta chain sequence, with context. This clone was detected many times. Its antigen specificity is not known. The input lacks base qualities; no much larger clone sits a single base away. The data derive from a study of control samples from healthy donors and cancer patients (dated by TCRdb to 2018 to 2020). The method was the immunoSEQ multiplex PCR assay. The table comes from immuneACCESS by way of TCRdb, which keeps in-frame sequences with V and J called. Part of the clones is missing from these tables; in studies checked, under half for an unresolved V gene and the rest for unknown reasons. The table for this sample lists 98,000 or so clones; around four fifths of them were counted only once. Jointly, the top ten make up roughly 6.5% of the sample. From the cysteine through the phenylalanine, the CDR3 covers 14 amino acids. This entry keeps only the CDR3 DNA: 42 bases, framed from base 1. After removal of 4 bases from V and 2 bases from J, the junction retains 4 bases not matched to a gene. Per the germline V gene (reference sequence), SGHNT is the CDR1 and YYREEE is the CDR2.

This clonotype originated in a man aged 18-30 years in good health. This chain is built from TRBV5-4 and TRBJ2-7; the central 9 bases match TRBD1. The specimen was blood. The base sequence is TGTGCCAGCAGCCCCCGGGACAGGGCCTACGAGCAGTACTTC. This codes for CASSPRDRAYEQYF.